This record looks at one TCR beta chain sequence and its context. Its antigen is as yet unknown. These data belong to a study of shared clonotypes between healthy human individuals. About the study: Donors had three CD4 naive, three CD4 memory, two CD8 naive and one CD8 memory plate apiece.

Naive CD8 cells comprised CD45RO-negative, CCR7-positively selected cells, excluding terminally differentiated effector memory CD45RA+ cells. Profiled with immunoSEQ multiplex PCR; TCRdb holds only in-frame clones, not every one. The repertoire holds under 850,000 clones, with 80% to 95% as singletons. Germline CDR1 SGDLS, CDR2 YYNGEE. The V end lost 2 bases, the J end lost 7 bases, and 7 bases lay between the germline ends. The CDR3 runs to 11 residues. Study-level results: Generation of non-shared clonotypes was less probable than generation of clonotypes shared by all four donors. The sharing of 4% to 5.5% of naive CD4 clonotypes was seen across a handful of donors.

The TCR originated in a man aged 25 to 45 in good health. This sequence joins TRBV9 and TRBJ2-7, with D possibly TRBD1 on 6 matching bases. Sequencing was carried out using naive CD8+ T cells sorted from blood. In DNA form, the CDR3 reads TGTGCCAGCAGCGTCGGACAGGAGCAGTACTTC. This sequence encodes CASSVGQEQYF.